Listed below are T cell receptor beta chains from one sample, sequenced in a study of cytomegalovirus exposure and HLA in healthy donors. The data were produced by immunoSEQ multiplex PCR, yet TCRdb's version contains in-frame clones alone and is incomplete. This sample has about 160,000 clones; 70% to 90% occur once, and the top ten carry about 2%. Material: PBMCs. These TCRs come from a young man in good health and CMV-seropositive. Each CDR3 is given with its conserved first and last residue. A D gene is named only where the DNA matches it firmly. Rows give clone size only sometimes, using once, few, many, or a class for an expanded clone.

TGCGCCAGCAGAGCCGGGGGGGCCTCTGGCACAGATACGCAGTATTTT | CASRAGGASGTDTQYF | TRBV5-1 | TRBD2 | TRBJ2-3 | NA
TGTGCCAGCAGTGATCAAGTCAGCGGAGAGACCCAGTACTTC | CASSDQVSGETQYF | TRBV2 | NA | TRBJ2-5 | NA
TGTGCCAGCAGCCCTGCAGGGGGTTCGAACACTGAAGCTTTCTTT | CASSPAGGSNTEAFF | TRBV7-8 | TRBD1 | TRBJ1-1 | NA
TGTGCCAGTAGTATAGGGGGGACAGACTACGAGCAGTACTTC | CASSIGGTDYEQYF | TRBV19 | TRBD1 | TRBJ2-7 | NA
TGTGCCAGCAGCTTGGACACAACCAATTCACCCCTCCACTTT | CASSLDTTNSPLHF | TRBV7-2 | NA | TRBJ1-6 | NA
TGTGCCAGCAGCTTAGAGGAGAGACAGATGAACACTGAAGCTTTCTTT | CASSLEERQMNTEAFF | TRBV7-8 | NA | TRBJ1-1 | once
TGTGCCAGCAGCCTAAGGGACAGAGTATTTAATAATGAGCAGTTCTTC | CASSLRDRVFNNEQFF | TRBV7-6 | TRBD1 | TRBJ2-1 | NA
TGTGCCAGCAGGGCCCGACTAGCGGGGGACACAGATACGCAGTATTTT | CASRARLAGDTDTQYF | TRBV2 | TRBD2 | TRBJ2-3 | NA
TGTGCCAGCAGCTTAGTAGGGGCGGCGTACAATGAGCAGTTCTTC | CASSLVGAAYNEQFF | TRBV7-6 | NA | TRBJ2-1 | once
TGTGCCATCAGTGAGTCGACGGGGAATGAGCAGTTCTTC | CAISESTGNEQFF | TRBV10-3 | NA | TRBJ2-1 | NA
TGTGCCTGGAGTGGAGACAGAAATCAGCCCCAGCATTTT | CAWSGDRNQPQHF | TRBV30 | NA | TRBJ1-5 | NA
TGCGCCAGCAGCCAAGTGCCGGGACAGGGCAATCAGCCCCAGCATTTT | CASSQVPGQGNQPQHF | TRBV4-1 | TRBD1 | TRBJ1-5 | NA
TGTGCCAGCAGCTCGACTGGACTGCCGAACACTGAAGCTTTCTTT | CASSSTGLPNTEAFF | TRBV7-9 | NA | TRBJ1-1 | NA
TGTGCCAGCAGCTTCGGGCAGGGCAGCGCAACTAATGAAAAACTGTTTTTT | CASSFGQGSATNEKLFF | TRBV7-2 | NA | TRBJ1-4 | NA
TGTGCCAGCAGCACGCGACAGGGGACCGGGGAGCTGTTTTTT | CASSTRQGTGELFF | TRBV11-2 | TRBD1 | TRBJ2-2 | NA
TGTGCCAGCAGTTCAGGGGTCTCGACGTGGTCACCCCTCCACTTT | CASSSGVSTWSPLHF | TRBV6-5 | NA | TRBJ1-6 | NA
TGTGCCAGCCTGGTGGACTCAAACACTGAAGCTTTCTTT | CASLVDSNTEAFF | TRBV2 | NA | TRBJ1-1 | NA
TGTGCCAGCACGACAGGCAATCAGCCCCAGCATTTT | CASTTGNQPQHF | TRBV27 | NA | TRBJ1-5 | NA
TGTGCCAGCAGTGGAGTTCACAGGGGGAGGAATGAAAAACTGTTTTTT | CASSGVHRGRNEKLFF | TRBV6-1 | TRBD1 | TRBJ1-4 | NA
TGCAGCGTCGCAACCGGGACAGGGTCTTACGGCTACACCTTC | CSVATGTGSYGYTF | TRBV29-1 | TRBD1 | TRBJ1-2 | NA
TGTGCCAGCAGTACAAGTACAGGGCGCACAGATACGCAGTATTTT | CASSTSTGRTDTQYF | TRBV27 | NA | TRBJ2-3 | NA
TGTGCCAGCGAACGGGACAATGAGCAGTTCTTC | CASERDNEQFF | TRBV2 | NA | TRBJ2-1 | NA
TGTGCCAGCAGCCTCCCCTTGTACAATGAGCAGTTCTTC | CASSLPLYNEQFF | TRBV14 | NA | TRBJ2-1 | few
TGTGCCAGCAGCATTCCGACAGGGAGTGGTTCCGCCGGGGAGCTGTTTTTT | CASSIPTGSGSAGELFF | TRBV7-6 | TRBD1 | TRBJ2-2 | NA
TGTGCCAGCAGCGCCGACAGGGTCTTTTCTGGGGCCAACGTCCTGACTTTC | CASSADRVFSGANVLTF | TRBV13 | TRBD1 | TRBJ2-6 | NA
TGTGCCTGGAGTCTCGACTACTACAATGAGCAGTTCTTC | CAWSLDYYNEQFF | TRBV30 | NA | TRBJ2-1 | NA
TGTGCCTGGAGTGTACTTTGGACATTTCCGGGCGAGCAGTACTTC | CAWSVLWTFPGEQYF | TRBV30 | NA | TRBJ2-7 | NA
TGCGCCAGCAGTACCTTTGAGGGGGCTACAGACAATGAGCAGTTCTTC | CASSTFEGATDNEQFF | TRBV5-1 | TRBD1 | TRBJ2-1 | NA
TGCGCCAGCAGGGCGGGGGACTATAATTCACCCCTCCACTTT | CASRAGDYNSPLHF | TRBV5-1 | NA | TRBJ1-6 | NA
TGTGCCAGCAGTCGGGAGGAGAGGCCCCAGCATTTT | CASSREERPQHF | TRBV2 | NA | TRBJ1-5 | NA
TGTGCCAGCTCACCACCACTTAGGGAGTTCTCTGGAAACACCATATATTTT | CASSPPLREFSGNTIYF | TRBV18 | NA | TRBJ1-3 | NA
TGCGCCAGCAGCCCGAGGGGACAGGGGATCGCCAAAAACATTCAGTACTTC | CASSPRGQGIAKNIQYF | TRBV5-1 | TRBD1 | TRBJ2-4 | NA
TGTGCCAGCAGTCAGGGAGGGGGTTACGAGCAGTACTTC | CASSQGGGYEQYF | TRBV6-5 | NA | TRBJ2-7 | NA
TGTGCCAGCAGTAGATCAGACAGGGGAGGCTACGAGCAGTACTTC | CASSRSDRGGYEQYF | TRBV6-5 | TRBD1 | TRBJ2-7 | once
TGTGCCAGTAGTATAGGAGGGACATCAACTAATGAAAAACTGTTTTTT | CASSIGGTSTNEKLFF | TRBV19 | NA | TRBJ1-4 | NA
TGTGCCAGCAGCCAAGAGCTAGCCCTAACCGGGGAGCTGTTTTTT | CASSQELALTGELFF | TRBV4-2 | NA | TRBJ2-2 | NA
TGTGCCAGCAGCCTCCGCCAGGCTAGCAATCAGCCCCAGCATTTT | CASSLRQASNQPQHF | TRBV5-6 | NA | TRBJ1-5 | NA
TGTGCCAGCAGTCCATGGGACAGGGGGAGTGGCTACACCTTC | CASSPWDRGSGYTF | TRBV6-5 | TRBD1 | TRBJ1-2 | NA
TGTGCCTGGAGTCCGCGGACAGGGGGTAGCACAGATACGCAGTATTTT | CAWSPRTGGSTDTQYF | TRBV30 | TRBD1 | TRBJ2-3 | NA
TGTGCCAGCGGGGGTGGGGGACAGGGGATGAGGGGCTACACCTTC | CASGGGGQGMRGYTF | TRBV6-5 | TRBD1 | TRBJ1-2 | NA
TGTGCCAGCAGTTACCCCCTCGCTAGCGGCCAAGAGACCCAGTACTTC | CASSYPLASGQETQYF | TRBV6-5 | TRBD2 | TRBJ2-5 | NA
TGTGCCAGCAGTTACTCGTCCCGGACACCTAAAGAGACCCAGTACTTC | CASSYSSRTPKETQYF | TRBV6-6 | NA | TRBJ2-5 | once
TGTGCCACCAGCAGAGGGACCGGGACAGAGATTAATCAGCCCCAGCATTTT | CATSRGTGTEINQPQHF | TRBV15 | TRBD1 | TRBJ1-5 | NA
TGCGCCAGCAGCTTGGAAGGGACAGGGGTCAATGAGCAGTTCTTC | CASSLEGTGVNEQFF | TRBV5-1 | TRBD1 | TRBJ2-1 | few
TGTGCCCTTAGGAGGGACAGTCACAATGAGCAGTTCTTC | CALRRDSHNEQFF | TRBV5-4 | NA | TRBJ2-1 | few
TGTGCCAGCAGTGAAACGAGGAACATTCAGTACTTC | CASSETRNIQYF | TRBV2 | NA | TRBJ2-4 | NA
TGCGCCAGCAGCTCACAGGGAAGCGAGCAGTACTTC | CASSSQGSEQYF | TRBV5-1 | NA | TRBJ2-7 | NA
TGCGCCAGCAGCCAAACAGGCGCCGTTAATGAAAAACTGTTTTTT | CASSQTGAVNEKLFF | TRBV4-3 | NA | TRBJ1-4 | NA
TGTGCCAGCAGACGACAGGGGTTGAGGAATCAGCCCCAGCATTTT | CASRRQGLRNQPQHF | TRBV2 | TRBD1 | TRBJ1-5 | NA
TGTGCCAGCAGCTTAAGTAGTGGGAACACTGAAGCTTTCTTT | CASSLSSGNTEAFF | TRBV5-6 | NA | TRBJ1-1 | NA
TGCGCCAGCAGCCAAGGGCGAGGAGCTGGGCCCCAGCATTTT | CASSQGRGAGPQHF | TRBV4-3 | NA | TRBJ1-5 | NA
TGTGCCAGCAGTTTATCCCCCTACGGGGGGGCTTCGGCGCAGTATTTT | CASSLSPYGGASAQYF | TRBV27 | TRBD2 | TRBJ2-3 | NA
TGTGCCAGCAGTGCACGACTGAACACCGGGGAGCTGTTTTTT | CASSARLNTGELFF | TRBV2 | NA | TRBJ2-2 | NA
TGTGCCAGCAGTTATGATGTCAGGATATCCTACGAGCAGTACTTC | CASSYDVRISYEQYF | TRBV6-6 | NA | TRBJ2-7 | NA
TGTGCCTGGAGGGCAACAGGAGTCAACTATGGCTACACCTTC | CAWRATGVNYGYTF | TRBV30 | NA | TRBJ1-2 | NA
TGTGCCAGCAGTTCTCGACAGGGCCTCAATCAGCCCCAGCATTTT | CASSSRQGLNQPQHF | TRBV6-5 | TRBD1 | TRBJ1-5 | NA
TGTGCCAGCAGCGTAGTTGGGGGGGAGAGCACTGAAGCTTTCTTT | CASSVVGGESTEAFF | TRBV9 | NA | TRBJ1-1 | NA
TGCGCCAGCAGCCAAGTCGGGACAGGATACAATGAGCAGTTCTTC | CASSQVGTGYNEQFF | TRBV4-3 | TRBD1 | TRBJ2-1 | NA
TGTGCCAGCAGTGAAAGAGACACTGAAGCTTTCTTT | CASSERDTEAFF | TRBV6-1 | NA | TRBJ1-1 | NA